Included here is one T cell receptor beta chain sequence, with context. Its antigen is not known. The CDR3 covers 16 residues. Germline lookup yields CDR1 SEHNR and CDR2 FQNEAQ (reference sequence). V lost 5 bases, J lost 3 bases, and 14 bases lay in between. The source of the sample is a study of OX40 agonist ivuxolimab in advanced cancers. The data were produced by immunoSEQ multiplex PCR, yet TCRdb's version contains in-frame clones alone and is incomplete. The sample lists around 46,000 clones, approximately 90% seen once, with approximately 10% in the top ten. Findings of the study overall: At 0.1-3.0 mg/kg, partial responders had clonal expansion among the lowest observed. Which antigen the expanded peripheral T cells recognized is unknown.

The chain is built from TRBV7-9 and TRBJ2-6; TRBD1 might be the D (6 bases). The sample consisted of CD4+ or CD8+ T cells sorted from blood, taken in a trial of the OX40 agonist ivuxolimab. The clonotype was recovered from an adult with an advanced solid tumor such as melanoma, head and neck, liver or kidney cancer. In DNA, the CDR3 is TGTGCCAGCAGCCACATAACAGGGAATGGGGCCAACGTCCTGACTTTC. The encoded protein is CASSHITGNGANVLTF.